The 17 T cell receptor beta chains below were found in one sample sequenced in a study of Tregs in tolerant kidney transplant recipients. Method: immunoSEQ multiplex PCR; TCRdb's copy keeps in-frame clones and lacks some. This sample's clone table lists roughly 50,000 clones. The material was CD4+ T cells from blood, obtained before the transplant. The receptors were sampled from a human donor who received a combined kidney and bone marrow transplant.

Details on this clone: The CDR3 end lies 3 residues beyond the end of the read and is filled in from the germline J gene. The chain joins TRBV7-2 to TRBJ2-5, with a weak D call TRBD1 (8 bases). Germline lookup yields CDR1 SGHTA and CDR2 FQGNSA. V lost 5 bases to trimming and J lost 6 bases, with 16 bases between them. The CDR3 length is 14 residues. CDR3 sequence reads: CASSPSGDRKTQYF. The covered CDR3 bases are TGTGCCAGCAGCCCGAGCGGGGACAGGAAGACC.

As regards this clone: The CDR3 end lies 3 residues beyond the end of the read and is filled in from the germline J gene. The chain has TRBV6-1 and TRBJ2-5, with 9 nucleotides matching TRBD1. CDR1 and CDR2 from the germline V gene are MNHNS and SASEGT. V lost 2 bases, J lost 4 bases, and 5 bases stayed unmatched. The CDR3 extends over 15 amino acids. The CDR3 protein is CASSENDRGGETQYF. The CDR3 DNA, read in part, is TGTGCCAGCAGTGAAAATGACAGGGGGGGAGAGACC.

Concerning this clone: Read data end 3 residues before the CDR3 end; the end is taken from the germline J gene. The chain joins TRBV6-1 to TRBJ2-5, with D tentatively TRBD1 (6 bases). CDR3 size: 17 residues. Germline assignment: CDR1 MNHNS and CDR2 SASEGT. V was clipped by 0 bases and J by 5 bases, with 19 bases between them. CDR3 region: CASSEALQGSGSETQYF. CDR3 DNA (partial): TGTGCCAGCAGTGAAGCGCTTCAGGGGTCGGGGTCGGAGACC.

About this clone: The read finishes 3 residues shy of the CDR3 end, and the germline J gene is used to complete it. This chain links TRBV7-8 with TRBJ1-3, with D uncertain. CDR1 is SGHVS, CDR2 FQNEAQ, per germline. The CDR3 runs 16 residues. The V gene lost 7 bases and the J gene lost 0 bases, with 16 bases spanning the gap. This CDR3 is CASTYTDSRSGNTIYF. Partial CDR3 DNA: TGTGCCAGCACCTACACCGACTCTCGCTCTGGAAACACC.

Points on this clone: The read is 3 residues too short to cover the CDR3 end, so that end is filled in from the germline J gene. The rearrangement uses TRBV19 and TRBJ2-5; 7 nucleotides agree with TRBD1. From germline, CDR1 is LNHDA and CDR2 SQIVND (reference sequence). The ends lost 3 bases at V and 3 bases at J; junction bases unmatched: 4. The CDR3 is made up of 14 amino acids. The CDR3 loop is CASSMYQGEETQYF. The sequenced part of the CDR3 DNA is TGTGCCAGTAGTATGTATCAGGGGGAAGAGACC.

The CDR3 reads CASSDVRDKDNYGYTF. The covered CDR3 bases are TGTGCCAGCAGTGATGTCCGGGACAAAGATAACTATGGC. The chain recombines TRBV2 with TRBJ1-2; tentatively, D is TRBD1 (6 bases). The read terminates 3 residues before the CDR3 end, so the remaining end is supplied by the germline J gene. Trimming cost V 3 bases and J 1 base, with 15 bases left between them. The CDR3 length is 16 residues. Germline values: CDR1 SNHLY, CDR2 FYNNEI.

Points on this clone: The CDR3 end lies 3 residues beyond the end of the read and is filled in from the germline J gene. The chain has TRBV30 and TRBJ2-3, with 8 nucleotides matching TRBD2. This CDR3 is 14 amino acids long. Germline CDR1 GTSNPN, CDR2 SVGIG (reference sequence). With 0 bases clipped from V and 3 bases from J, the junction kept 2 bases outside the gene matches. CDR3 loop: CAWSVGLATDTQYF. The CDR3 bases that were read are TGTGCCTGGAGTGTAGGACTAGCAACAGATACG. The variable domain in full, completed from reference TRBV30 and TRBJ2-3, reads SQTIHQWPATLVQPVGSPLSLECTVEGTSNPNLYWYRQAAGRGLQLLFYSVGIGQISSEVPQNLSASRPQDRQFILSSKKLLLSDSGFYLCAWSVGLATDTQYFGPGTRLTVL.

A note on this clone: Read sequence stops 3 residues before the CDR3 end, and the germline J gene provides the missing end. The chain combines TRBV5-1 with TRBJ1-4, with TRBD1 identical over 8 bases. Looked up from germline, CDR1 is SGHRS and CDR2 is YFSETQ. Trimming removed 3 bases from V and 5 bases from J; junction bases left unmatched: 3. The CDR3 runs 14 residues. CDR3 DNA (partial): TGCGCCAGCAGCTCAGGACAGGGAAATGAAAAA. It specifies CASSSGQGNEK. The whole CDR3 reads CASSSGQGNEKLFF. Looking up the rest from reference TRBV5-1 and TRBJ1-4 gives the full variable domain: KAGVTQTPRYLIKTRGQQVTLSCSPISGHRSVSWYQQTPGQGLQFLFEYFSETQRNKGNFPGRFSGRQFSNSRSEMNVSTLELGDSALYLCASSSGQGNEKLFFGSGTQLSVL.

Concerning this clone itself: The read stops 3 residues short of the end of the CDR3; the missing end is completed from the germline J gene. The chain links TRBV2 to TRBJ1-2; TRBD1 aligns across 7 bases. Germline lookup yields CDR1 SNHLY and CDR2 FYNNEI. This CDR3 is 14 amino acids long. The sequenced part of the CDR3 DNA is TGTGCCAGCAACCGGGACAGCTCTGTTCTAGGC. Its translation is CASNRDSSVLG. The CDR3 reads in full as CASNRDSSVLGYTF.

As for this clone: The read ends 3 residues before the CDR3 terminus; that terminus is restored from the germline J gene. The chain has TRBV20-1 and TRBJ2-7; TRBD1 agrees at 7 bases. With V trimmed by 2 bases and J by 1 base, 5 bases remained unmatched. The CDR3 sequence is 14 residues long. CDR1 and CDR2 from the germline V gene are DFQATT and SNEGSKA (reference sequence). Partial CDR3 DNA: TGCAGTGCTAGATTGGGCAGGGGGTCCTACGAG. It is translated as CSARLGRGSYE. The CDR3 as a whole reads CSARLGRGSYEQYF.

CDR3 residues: CASSSGLAGAQYQETQYF. The sequenced part of the CDR3 DNA is TGTGCCAGCAGCTCCGGACTAGCGGGGGCCCAGTACCAAGAGACC. The chain links TRBV7-8 to TRBJ2-5; 13 nucleotides agree with TRBD2. The read gets to within 3 residues of the CDR3 end, and the germline J gene fills in the rest. This CDR3 is built from 18 residues. Germline V lookup: CDR1 SGHVS, CDR2 FQNEAQ. Trimming removed 4 bases from V and 0 bases from J; junction bases left unmatched: 8.

Note on this clone: The CDR3 end lies 3 residues beyond the end of the read and is filled in from the germline J gene. The rearrangement links TRBV6-2 or TRBV6-3 to TRBJ2-5; TRBD1 agrees at 11 bases. The length of the CDR3 is 16 residues. V lost 6 bases and J lost 5; bases outside the gene matches: 11. Germline V gene sequence: CDR1 MNHEY, CDR2 SVGEGT. CDR3: CASSLYGTGGRETQYF. Partial CDR3 DNA: TGTGCCAGCAGCCTATACGGGACAGGGGGTAGGGAGACC.

On this clone: Sequencing ends 3 residues short of the CDR3 end; the germline J gene provides the rest. This chain joins TRBV19 and TRBJ1-1; tentative D call: TRBD1 (5 bases). Germline V lookup: CDR1 LNHDA, CDR2 SQIVND (reference sequence). CDR3 length: 16 amino acids. The V end was cut by 7 bases, the J end by 1 base, with 19 bases between. The CDR3 reads CASTIWGGVSNTEAFF. The CDR3 bases that were read are TGTGCCAGTACCATCTGGGGGGGGGTTTCGAACACTGAA.

To note about this clone: The missing CDR3 end, 3 residues past where the read stops, is filled in from the germline J gene. The V and J genes are TRBV19 and TRBJ1-1; 9 bases match TRBD1. J gave up 1 base and V 5 bases, and 5 bases lay outside the gene matches. The CDR3 contains 15 residues. Germline V gives CDR1 LNHDA, CDR2 SQIVND (reference sequence). CDR3: CASSGPQGANTEAFF. Partial CDR3 DNA: TGTGCCAGTAGTGGACCACAGGGGGCGAACACTGAA. Full variable domain (rest looked up from reference TRBV19 and TRBJ1-1): DGGITQSPKYLFRKEGQNVTLSCEQNLNHDAMYWYRQDPGQGLRLIYYSQIVNDFQKGDIAEGYSVSREKKESFPLTVTSAQKNPTAFYLCASSGPQGANTEAFFGQGTRLTVV.

Worth noting for this clone: The CDR3 extends 3 residues past the end of the read, so its final part is completed from the germline J gene. The genes are TRBV19 and TRBJ2-3; 8 nucleotides align to TRBD2. This CDR3 region has 19 residues. Germline trimming cut 5 bases from V and 2 bases from J; bases unmatched to any gene: 18. The germline V gene has CDR1 LNHDA and CDR2 SQIVND (reference sequence). The CDR3 bases that were read are TGTGCCAGTAGTCCCCGCTGGGGCGGGGGGCCTCGAACCACAGATACG. It yields the protein CASSPRWGGGPRTTDT. The full-length CDR3 reads as CASSPRWGGGPRTTDTQYF. Variable domain in full (rest from reference TRBV19 and TRBJ2-3): DGGITQSPKYLFRKEGQNVTLSCEQNLNHDAMYWYRQDPGQGLRLIYYSQIVNDFQKGDIAEGYSVSREKKESFPLTVTSAQKNPTAFYLCASSPRWGGGPRTTDTQYFGPGTRLTVL.

With regard to this clone: The read halts 3 residues ahead of the CDR3 end, with the missing end drawn from the germline J gene. This chain joins TRBV29-1 and TRBJ2-5, with 7 bases aligning to TRBD1. CDR3 length: 16 residues. The V segment lost 4 bases and the J segment 4 bases; nucleotides outside the gene matches: 15. Germline V lookup: CDR1 SQVTM, CDR2 ANQGSEA. Partial CDR3 DNA: TGCAGCGTTGTGGGGCCTCAGGGGGAAAAGGGAGAGACC. This encodes CSVVGPQGEKGET. The whole CDR3 region reads CSVVGPQGEKGETQYF.

A word on this clone: The CDR3 end falls 3 residues outside the read, so it is completed with the germline J gene. The rearrangement links TRBV7-6 to TRBJ1-6, with 8 bases lining up with TRBD1. Germline V gene data show CDR1 as SGHVS and CDR2 as FNYEAQ. The CDR3 consists of 14 residues. Trimming removed 4 bases from V and 7 bases from J; junction bases left unmatched: 3. CDR3 in amino acids: CASSSGQANSPLHF. The CDR3 bases that were read are TGTGCCAGCAGCTCGGGACAGGCAAATTCACCC. The complete variable domain, with remaining parts taken from reference TRBV7-6 and TRBJ1-6, reads GAGVSQSPRYKVTKRGQDVALRCDPISGHVSLYWYRQALGQGPEFLTYFNYEAQQDKSGLPNDRFSAERPEGSISTLTIQRTEQRDSAMYRCASSSGQANSPLHFGNGTRLTVT.